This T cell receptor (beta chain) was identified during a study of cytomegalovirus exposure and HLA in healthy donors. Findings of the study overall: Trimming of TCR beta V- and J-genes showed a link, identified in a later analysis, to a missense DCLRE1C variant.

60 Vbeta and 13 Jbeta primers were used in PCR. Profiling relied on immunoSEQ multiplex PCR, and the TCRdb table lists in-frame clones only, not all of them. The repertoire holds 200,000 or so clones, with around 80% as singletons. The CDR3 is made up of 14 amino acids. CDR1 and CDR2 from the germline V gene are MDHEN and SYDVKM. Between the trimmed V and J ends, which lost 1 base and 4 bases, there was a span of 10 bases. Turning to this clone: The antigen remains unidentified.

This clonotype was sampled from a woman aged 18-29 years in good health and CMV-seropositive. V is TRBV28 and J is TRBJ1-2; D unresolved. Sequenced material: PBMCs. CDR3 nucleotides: TGTGCCAGCAGTTTATCCGCAGGTGTCTATGGCTACACCTTC. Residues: CASSLSAGVYGYTF.